Presented here are 9 T cell receptor beta chains from one specimen sequenced in a study of regulatory dendritic cells for organ transplantation (dated 2017 in TCRdb). Antigens for these TCRs are unknown. Sorted T cell subsets were CFSE-labeled and co-cultured for five to six days with allogeneic regulatory or mature dendritic cells at a 1:10 DC:T ratio. Libraries were constructed by the immunoSEQ multiplex PCR assay. Not all clones reach the TCRdb copy of this immuneACCESS table, which keeps in-frame sequences only. Checked studies attribute under half of the gap to unresolved V genes and leave the rest unexplained. The sample data list 15,000 to 20,000 clones, and more than 60% of these were observed just once. Roughly 3.1% of the sample belongs to the ten largest clones. Sequenced material: memory CD4+ T cells from blood cultured with regulatory dendritic cells. The sample's cell subset or site label is to be understood as: CD45RO+ memory T cells. Source of these receptors: a human donor in good health.

This CDR3 reads CASSFNSPDYGYTF. The DNA for the CDR3 is TGTGCCAGCAGCTTTAACAGCCCCGACTATGGCTACACCTTC. This chain joins TRBV5-5 and TRBJ1-2; D uncertain. Trimming shortened V by 2 bases and J by 3 bases, and 11 bases separated the two germline ends. Germline CDR1 reads SGHKS; CDR2 reads YYEKEE (reference sequence). The CDR3 spans 14 residues.

The chain carries TRBV9 and TRBJ2-1, with TRBD2 matching over 8 bases. CDR3 length: 17 amino acids. The germline V gene has CDR1 SGDLS and CDR2 YYNGEE. The V and J ends lost 3 bases and 4 bases, in that order; junction bases with no gene match: 12. CDR3 sequence (DNA): TGTGCCAGCAGCGGACCAACTAGCGGAATCACTTACAATGAGCAGTTCTTC. As protein: CASSGPTSGITYNEQFF.

This clone was seen once. The V gene is TRBV5-5, the J gene TRBJ2-5, with D unresolved. CDR1 SGHKS and CDR2 YYEKEE come from the germline V gene (reference sequence). The V end lost 2 bases, the J end lost 5 bases, and 13 bases lay between the germline ends. This CDR3 contains 14 residues. The CDR3 region has the DNA TGTGCCAGCAGCTTATGGTCGGCCCGGGAGACCCAGTACTTC. Translating gives CASSLWSARETQYF.

The chain carries TRBV6-1 and TRBJ2-6; D remains unclear. From germline, CDR1 is MNHNS and CDR2 SASEGT. The V end lost 5 bases, the J end lost 0 bases, and 8 bases lay between the germline ends. The CDR3 is 15 residues long. The CDR3 reads CASSKNRSGANVLTF. The CDR3 DNA reads as TGTGCCAGCAGTAAAAACCGCTCTGGGGCCAACGTCCTGACTTTC.

The rearrangement uses TRBV18 and TRBJ1-1; D gene uncertain. Deletions cut 4 bases from V and 0 bases from J, with 6 bases between. This CDR3 contains 13 residues. The V gene's germline CDR1 is KGHSH and CDR2 LQKENI. The CDR3 bases are TGTGCCAGCTCACTAGGGATGAACACTGAAGCTTTCTTT. Protein: CASSLGMNTEAFF.

The CDR3 DNA reads as TGTGCCAGCTCTACAGGAGGCGGGGGGTCTGGCTACGAGCAGTACTTC. Its translation: CASSTGGGGSGYEQYF. This sequence joins TRBV18 and TRBJ2-7; 8 bases are a match to TRBD2. J gave up 3 bases and V 6 bases, and 13 bases lay outside the gene matches. The length of the CDR3 is 16 residues. Germline V gene sequence: CDR1 KGHSH, CDR2 LQKENI.

J is TRBJ1-1 and V is TRBV11-2, with no clear D. V was shortened by 2 bases and J by 0 bases, with 10 bases between the two germline ends. The CDR3 spans 15 residues. Per the germline V gene, CDR1 is SGHAT and CDR2 is FQNNGV. The CDR3 reads CASSLHGRVNTEAFF. The CDR3 coding sequence is TGTGCCAGCAGCTTACATGGGAGAGTGAACACTGAAGCTTTCTTT. The variable domain in full, completed from reference TRBV11-2 and TRBJ1-1, reads EAGVAQSPRYKIIEKRQSVAFWCNPISGHATLYWYQQILGQGPKLLIQFQNNGVVDDSQLPKDRFSAERLKGVDSTLKIQPAKLEDSAVYLCASSLHGRVNTEAFFGQGTRLTVV.

The rearrangement uses TRBV6-1 and TRBJ2-3; tentative D call: TRBD2 (5 bases). The CDR3 extends over 14 amino acids. V shed 5 bases and J shed 1 base, with 10 bases lying between them. Per germline, CDR1 MNHNS and CDR2 SASEGT. The CDR3 nucleotides read TGTGCCAGCAGTCCATGGCGGGGCACAGATACGCAGTATTTT. This gives the protein CASSPWRGTDTQYF.

The chain links TRBV5-4 to TRBJ2-1; TRBD2 matches at 11 bases. This CDR3 region has 18 residues. The trim removed 1 base at V and 3 bases at J, leaving 9 bases unmatched. From germline, CDR1 is SGHNT and CDR2 YYREEE (reference sequence). CDR3 loop: CASSLRLLAGGNYNEQFF. The CDR3 nucleotides read TGTGCCAGCAGCTTGAGATTGCTAGCGGGAGGAAACTACAATGAGCAGTTCTTC.